This T cell receptor (beta chain) was identified in a study of cytomegalovirus exposure and HLA in healthy donors. Notes on the study in general: TCR beta chain V- and J-gene trimming was linked, in a later analysis, to a missense variant in DCLRE1C. A reported reduction in N-insertions relative to the roughly 710-donor mean was seen in an Asian-associated ancestry cluster in a later analysis. Upon later analysis, TCR association rates were observed to vary by HLA locus, being highest for DRB1 and lowest for HLA-C.

It was with 60 Vbeta and 13 Jbeta primers that the PCR ran. The data were produced by immunoSEQ multiplex PCR, yet TCRdb's version contains in-frame clones alone and is incomplete. The table lists 200,000 to 250,000 clones, roughly 90% of them singletons. Germline V CDR1 and CDR2: SGHNT, YENEEA. This CDR3 contains 13 residues. The V and J ends lost 4 bases and 3 bases respectively, with 10 bases between them. To note about this clone: The antigen is unknown.

The sequencing sample was made of PBMCs. The chain carries TRBV11-3 and TRBJ2-7, with D maybe TRBD1 (5 bases). The sequence was collected from a woman aged 18-29 years in good health and CMV-seronegative. In DNA, the CDR3 is TGTGCCAGCAGCTCCGCCAGGGACTACGAGCAGTACTTC. It is translated as CASSSARDYEQYF.